This T cell receptor (beta chain) was found in a study of graft-versus-host responses after intestinal transplantation. Across the study: Every transplant recipient was induced with anti-thymocyte globulin, then maintained on tacrolimus and steroids for around 3 years.

This clone rates as medium-sized (0.01 to 0.1%). Trimming cost V 3 bases and J 4 bases, with 5 bases left between them. The V gene's germline CDR1 is SGHAT and CDR2 FQNNGV. The length of the CDR3 is 12 residues. Clones were read by immunoSEQ multiplex PCR, and TCRdb kept only the in-frame ones, dropping some. The sample holds about 6,900 clones, just under 25% seen once. The TCR comes from a human patient who was an organ donor for intestinal transplantation. The rearrangement uses TRBV11-2 and TRBJ2-3; D not resolved. The source was alloreactive CD4+ T cells from a mixed lymphocyte reaction culture, collected before transplantation. Subset meaning: CFSE-low proliferating T cells sorted from roughly 6-day pre-transplant mixed lymphocyte reaction (GvH or HvG direction). DNA for the CDR3: TGTGCCAGCAGCTTTGCGGCAGATACGCAGTATTTT. Protein: CASSFAADTQYF.